The 17 T cell receptor beta chains in this list originate from one sample, sequenced in a study of T-cell reconstitution after alpha-beta-depleted transplantation in children. The TCRbeta library was prepared with unique molecular identifiers. Via MiXCR, TCRdb re-called the PCR reads, giving one row per CDR3 protein. The sample comprises tens of thousands of distinct CDR3 sequences, about 5% of which are singletons, and around 30% rests with the top ten. The source material was PBMCs, mostly from graft donor cells, sampled 60 days after TCRalphabeta/CD19-depleted stem cell transplant. These receptors originate from a female patient aged 2 to 10 who had a stem cell transplant for aplastic anemia, so the T cells may come from the graft donor.

At least ten counts were recorded for this clonotype. The chain links TRBV6-2 or TRBV6-3 to TRBJ2-7; D gene uncertain. Germline V gene data show CDR1 as MNHEY and CDR2 as SVGEGT. Trimming took off 2 bases at V and 0 bases at J, with 8 bases between the two ends. The CDR3 consists of 14 residues. The CDR3 bases are TGTGCCAGCAGTTACGGAAACCACTCCTACGAGCAGTACTTC. This gives the protein CASSYGNHSYEQYF.

This clonotype has ten or more counts. V and J are TRBV2 and TRBJ2-7, with TRBD1 identical over 7 bases. V lost 8 bases, J lost 2 bases, and 9 bases stayed unmatched. This CDR3 has 14 residues. The V gene's germline CDR1 is SNHLY and CDR2 FYNNEI. This CDR3 is CASGRVTGPYEQYF. The CDR3 DNA reads TGTGCCAGCGGGAGAGTGACAGGGCCCTACGAGCAGTACTTC. The full variable domain, rest sourced from reference TRBV2 and TRBJ2-7, is EPEVTQTPSHQVTQMGQEVILRCVPISNHLYFYWYRQILGQKVEFLVSFYNNEISEKSEIFDDQFSVERPDGSNFTLKIRSTKLEDSAMYFCASGRVTGPYEQYFGPGTRLTVT.

This clonotype has at least ten counts. V and J are TRBV11-2 and TRBJ2-7; TRBD1 matches at 10 bases. Germline V gene data show CDR1 as SGHAT and CDR2 as FQNNGV. The J segment lost 4 bases and the V segment lost 3 bases, leaving 6 bases of the junction unmatched. This CDR3 region has 15 residues. The CDR3 sequence is CASSFERQGAYEQYF. CDR3 sequence (DNA): TGTGCCAGCAGCTTCGAACGACAGGGGGCGTACGAGCAGTACTTC.

This clonotype was recorded many times. The chain recombines TRBV15 with TRBJ2-2; D tentatively fits TRBD1 or TRBD2 (6 bases each). Per germline, CDR1 LNHNV and CDR2 YYDKDF (reference sequence). V shed 0 bases and J shed 10 bases, with 15 bases lying between them. The CDR3 is 15 residues long. Written as DNA, the CDR3 is TGTGCCACCAGCAGAGACCAACACGGGGGCGAGGAGCTGTTTTTT. This codes for CATSRDQHGGEELFF.

The gene calls are TRBV5-8 and TRBJ2-7, with TRBD1 matching over 7 bases. Germline CDR1 reads SGHTS; CDR2 reads YDEGEE. The V gene end was trimmed by 2 bases and the J gene end by 6 bases; junction bases not matched to a gene: 5. The CDR3 has 13 amino acids. The CDR3 spells CASSFNRGAEQYV. The CDR3 DNA sequence: TGTGCCAGCAGCTTTAACAGGGGAGCCGAGCAGTACGTC.

This clonotype was found a few times. The V gene is TRBV18, the J gene TRBJ1-3; the match to TRBD1 covers 10 bases. The junction had 2 bases not matched to a gene; V was cut back by 3 bases and J by 6 bases. Germline lookup yields CDR1 KGHSH and CDR2 LQKENI. This CDR3 has 14 residues. CDR3 region: CASSPTGGVNTIYF. CDR3 sequence (DNA): TGTGCCAGCTCACCGACAGGGGGCGTAAACACCATATATTTT.

The rearrangement joins TRBV6-1 to TRBJ1-1, with TRBD1 as a possible D gene (5 bases). The CDR3 covers 13 residues. Trimming stripped 5 bases from V and 8 bases from J, with 15 bases between. Germline assignment: CDR1 MNHNS and CDR2 SASEGT. CDR3 DNA sequence: TGTGCCAGCAGTACCTTAAGACAGATGGAAGCTTTCTTT. Protein product: CASSTLRQMEAFF.

This clonotype occurred many times. The V and J genes are TRBV6-5 and TRBJ2-1, with unresolved D. The CDR3 covers 13 residues. Germline values: CDR1 MNHEY, CDR2 SVGAGI. The V gene lost 4 bases and the J gene lost 10 bases, with 14 bases spanning the gap. As DNA, the CDR3 is TGTGCCAGCAGTTTCTCGGGCCCCCCGGAGCAGTTCTTC. Its translation: CASSFSGPPEQFF.

This clonotype has a handful of counts. The V and J genes are TRBV2 and TRBJ2-5, with a possible D match to TRBD2 (5 bases). Looked up from germline, CDR1 is SNHLY and CDR2 is FYNNEI. This CDR3 spans 14 amino acids. Trimming left V 0 bases short and J 4 bases short, with 9 bases between. CDR3 amino acids: CASSEASGGETQYF. CDR3 sequence (DNA): TGTGCCAGCAGTGAAGCTTCCGGAGGAGAGACCCAGTACTTC.

This clonotype has just a few counts. The genes are TRBV11-2 and TRBJ1-2; 12 bases agree with TRBD1. V lost 0 bases and J lost 4; bases outside the gene matches: 12. The CDR3 runs 19 residues. Germline-derived CDR1 and CDR2 are SGHAT and FQNNGV. The CDR3 loop is CASSLDTLGQGAGLYGYTF. CDR3 DNA sequence: TGTGCCAGCAGCTTAGATACACTGGGACAGGGGGCCGGGCTCTATGGCTACACCTTC.

The sample holds a few counts of this clonotype. The gene calls are TRBV18 and TRBJ2-1; 13 nucleotides line up with TRBD2. Per germline, CDR1 KGHSH and CDR2 LQKENI. After removal of 0 bases from V and 5 bases from J, the junction contained 1 base not matched to a gene. CDR3 length: 16 residues. As DNA, the CDR3 is TGTGCCAGCTCACCACCCGGGACTAGCGGGAACAATGAGCAGTTCTTC. It translates to CASSPPGTSGNNEQFF.

V is TRBV9 and J is TRBJ1-2; no definite D call. CDR1 SGDLS and CDR2 YYNGEE come from the germline V gene. Between the trimmed V and J ends, which lost 4 bases and 9 bases, there was a span of 13 bases. CDR3 length: 12 residues. In nucleotides, the CDR3 is TGTGCCAGCAGCCTCATCTACGGAAGCTACACCTTC. This translates into CASSLIYGSYTF.

This clonotype was observed at least ten times. This chain links TRBV5-1 with TRBJ2-2; 10 bases agree with TRBD1. The CDR3 contains 15 residues. After removal of 8 bases from V and 3 bases from J, the junction contained 7 bases not matched to a gene. CDR1 is SGHRS, CDR2 YFSETQ, per germline. In DNA, the CDR3 is TGCGCCAGTAGACAGGGGGCGCATGACACCGGGGAGCTGTTTTTT. Translated, it gives CASRQGAHDTGELFF.

Turning to this clonotype: A read error may explain this, as a much larger clone is one base away. The rearrangement links TRBV20-1 to TRBJ2-3, with D perhaps TRBD1 or TRBD2 (6 bases each). V lost 4 bases and J lost 3, with 14 bases in between. CDR1 and CDR2 from the germline V gene are DFQATT and SNEGSKA (reference sequence). CDR3 length: 14 amino acids. For the CDR3, the DNA is TGCAGTGCTACCGGCCGGGGGCAGACAGATACGCAGTATTTT. The encoded protein is CSATGRGQTDTQYF.

This chain uses TRBV2 with TRBJ2-5; 9 bases agree with TRBD1. The CDR3 contains 15 residues. Germline CDR1 reads SNHLY; CDR2 reads FYNNEI. J gave up 5 bases and V 6 bases, and 10 bases lay outside the gene matches. The CDR3 DNA reads TGTGCCAGCAGGGAAAGGACAGGGGAGGGGGAGACCCAGTACTTC. This sequence encodes CASRERTGEGETQYF.

At least ten counts were recorded for this clonotype. The chain is built from TRBV5-1 and TRBJ2-7; the D is unclear. This CDR3 has 13 residues. The V end was cut by 4 bases, the J end by 2 bases, with 10 bases between. Per the germline V gene, CDR1 is SGHRS and CDR2 is YFSETQ. DNA of the CDR3: TGCGCCAGCAGCCGTACCGACACCTACGAGCAGTACTTC. Encoded protein: CASSRTDTYEQYF.

This clonotype has just a few counts. The V call is TRBV6-4, the J call TRBJ2-2; D is unresolved. Germline CDR1 is MRHNA and CDR2 is SNTAGT. Trimming left V 2 bases short and J 3 bases short, with 7 bases between. The CDR3 has 14 amino acids. The CDR3 protein is CASSDRADTGELFF. CDR3 in DNA: TGTGCCAGCAGTGACAGGGCGGACACCGGGGAGCTGTTTTTT.